This T cell receptor (beta chain) is drawn from a study of blood T cell repertoires in COVID-19. For the study at large: PBMCs, B-cell-depleted T cells, or T cells were the source of the cDNA or gDNA that made up the material.

In the authors' methods: Estimates of nucleated cell counts were drawn from the amplification of reference gene primers. Libraries were prepared by immunoSEQ multiplex PCR; TCRdb keeps only in-frame clonotypes and omits some of them. V and J calls and clone size are as listed in that table; D and trimming were resolved from the DNA. This sample has about 270,000 clones, with about 90% found just once. CDR3 length: 15 amino acids. Germline values: CDR1 PRHDT, CDR2 FYEKMQ (reference sequence). Trimming took off 5 bases at V and 2 bases at J, with 15 bases between the two ends. V usage is TRBV13 and J usage is TRBJ1-2; tentatively, D is TRBD1 (5 bases). The receptor comes from a woman under 40 with acute COVID-19. Sequencing used PBMCs or T cells enriched from blood (not recorded which). CDR3: CASSRGSFLNYGYTF. The DNA of the CDR3 is TGTGCCAGCAGCAGGGGATCTTTTTTAAACTATGGCTACACCTTC.